This T cell receptor beta chain is from a study of T cells in tumors after PD-1 blockade. Profiled with immunoSEQ multiplex PCR; TCRdb holds only in-frame clones, not every one. Of about 33,000 clones in the sample, over 75% were seen once. The source of this sequence is a human donor with basal cell carcinoma. This specimen consisted of PBMCs, obtained before anti-PD-1 treatment.

The CDR3 here is CASSYSGGLQPGSTEAFF. The CDR3 DNA sequence: TGTGCCAGCAGTTACTCAGGAGGGCTCCAACCGGGGAGCACTGAAGCTTTCTTT. The chain is built from TRBV6-2 or TRBV6-3 and TRBJ1-1; D is unresolved. Germline V gives CDR1 MNHEY, CDR2 SVGEGT. CDR3 size: 18 residues. Trimming left V 0 bases short and J 4 bases short, with 21 bases between.